One and the same sample provided the 20 T cell receptor beta chains below, sequenced in a study of Ad26.COV2.S vaccination and SARS-CoV-2 variants. The data were produced by immunoSEQ multiplex PCR, yet TCRdb's version contains in-frame clones alone and is incomplete. This sample has 440,000 or so clones, with 92% found just once. Treatment noted: roughly 20 received Ad26.COV2.S at low or high dose, single or two shots; roughly five received placebo; per-sample allocation not given. Collection of the samples took place on day 63 after the first injection of vaccine or placebo. The sample here was peripheral blood, taken in a trial of Ad26.COV2.S vaccine versus placebo. Source of these receptors: a person aged 18 to 65 who received the Ad26.COV2.S COVID-19 vaccine or a placebo.

V gene TRBV6-5 combines with J gene TRBJ2-5; tentatively, D is TRBD1 (5 bases). The V gene lost 7 bases and the J gene lost 5 bases, with 14 bases spanning the gap. Germline values: CDR1 MNHEY, CDR2 SVGAGI. The CDR3 loop spans 13 amino acids. The CDR3 reads CASKTGLWETQYF. CDR3 DNA: TGTGCCAGCAAAACAGGCTTGTGGGAGACCCAGTACTTC.

In this sample, this clone turned up a few times. DNA for the CDR3: TGTGCCAGCACCCTGGGGGACCAAGCCTACGAGCAGTACTTC. Encoded protein: CASTLGDQAYEQYF. The chain joins TRBV7-2 to TRBJ2-7; D may match TRBD1 or TRBD2 (5 bases each). Germline values: CDR1 SGHTA, CDR2 FQGNSA. The V and J ends lost 7 bases and 2 bases respectively, with 15 bases between them. CDR3 length: 14 amino acids.

The chain combines TRBV6-5 with TRBJ2-5; possibly TRBD1 for D (5 bases). Trimming stripped 4 bases from V and 5 bases from J, with 20 bases between. The germline CDR1 and CDR2 sequences are MNHEY and SVGAGI. The CDR3 covers 16 residues. For the CDR3, the DNA is TGTGCCAGCAGTTCCCCCCGGGCAGGGTCATATGAGACCCAGTACTTC. This gives the protein CASSSPRAGSYETQYF.

This clone was counted between two and nine times. V usage is TRBV5-4 and J usage is TRBJ2-7; D might be TRBD2 (5 bases). V was cut by 0 bases and J by 7 bases, with 17 bases left in between. Germline lookup yields CDR1 SGHNT and CDR2 YYREEE (reference sequence). The CDR3 has 15 amino acids. CDR3 sequence: CASSLARGHPLEQYF. CDR3 nucleotide sequence: TGTGCCAGCAGCTTGGCACGGGGTCACCCTTTGGAGCAGTACTTC.

With respect to this clone: Additional DNA sequences in this sample encode the identical CDR3. The V and J genes are TRBV9 and TRBJ1-1, with D unclear. Between the trimmed V and J ends, which lost 0 bases and 1 base, there was a span of 7 bases. The CDR3 covers 14 residues. Germline V gene sequence: CDR1 SGDLS, CDR2 YYNGEE. This CDR3 reads CASSVAGWNTEAFF. The DNA for the CDR3 is TGTGCCAGCAGCGTAGCGGGCTGGAACACTGAAGCTTTCTTT.

This clone was observed once. This chain connects TRBV2 to TRBJ1-2; no clear D. Trimming removed 1 base at V and 2 bases at J, with 8 bases between. From germline, CDR1 is SNHLY and CDR2 FYNNEI. The CDR3 sequence is 14 residues long. For the CDR3, the DNA is TGTGCCAGCAGTGAAGACCGGGCAAACTATGGCTACACCTTC. It specifies CASSEDRANYGYTF.

This chain joins TRBV6-2 or TRBV6-3 and TRBJ2-7; no clear D. CDR1 and CDR2 from the germline V gene are MNHEY and SVGEGT. Trimming removed 4 bases at V and 3 bases at J, with 4 bases between. The CDR3 is made up of 11 amino acids. The CDR3 DNA sequence: TGTGCCAGCAGTTCATACTACGAGCAGTACTTC. Translation: CASSSYYEQYF.

The chain carries TRBV28 and TRBJ1-4, with D perhaps matching TRBD1 (6 bases). This CDR3 is built from 14 residues. Germline loops: CDR1 MDHEN, CDR2 SYDVKM. Trimming took off 7 bases at V and 0 bases at J, with 9 bases between the two ends. The CDR3: CASKGHPTNEKLFF. The CDR3, as DNA: TGTGCCAGCAAGGGACACCCAACTAATGAAAAACTGTTTTTT.

This clone was counted only a few times. The chain links TRBV7-2 to TRBJ1-5, with a weak D call TRBD1 (5 bases). Germline V gene data show CDR1 as SGHTA and CDR2 as FQGNSA. CDR3 length: 15 residues. V lost 1 base and J 5 bases, leaving 12 bases between the germline ends. The CDR3 nucleotides read TGTGCCAGCAGCTTAGTACGTGACAGATATCAGCCCCAGCATTTT. It codes for CASSLVRDRYQPQHF. The variable domain in full, completed from reference TRBV7-2 and TRBJ1-5, reads GAGVSQSPSNKVTEKGKDVELRCDPISGHTALYWYRQSLGQGLEFLIYFQGNSAPDKSGLPSDRFSAERTGGSVSTLTIQRTQQEDSAVYLCASSLVRDRYQPQHFGDGTRLSIL.

This clone was observed a single time. This rearrangement joins TRBV28 to TRBJ2-5; D is ambiguous. The CDR3 has 15 amino acids. Germline V lookup: CDR1 MDHEN, CDR2 SYDVKM. V lost 6 bases, J lost 2 bases, and 16 bases lay in between. The CDR3: CASSLRVVNQETQYF. CDR3 coding DNA: TGTGCCAGCAGCCTACGTGTGGTGAATCAAGAGACCCAGTACTTC.

V gene TRBV5-6 combines with J gene TRBJ2-3, with 14 bases that match TRBD2. Germline V lookup: CDR1 SGHDT, CDR2 YYEEEE. The V and J ends lost 4 bases and 6 bases, in that order; junction bases with no gene match: 7. CDR3 length: 16 residues. The CDR3 nucleotides read TGTGCCAGCAGCACCCAGACTAGCGGGGGGGTGGATACGCAGTATTTT. Translating it yields CASSTQTSGGVDTQYF.

The J gene is TRBJ2-7, the V gene TRBV7-9; D tentatively fits TRBD1 or TRBD2 (5 bases each). CDR3 size: 16 residues. The germline V and J ends were trimmed by 5 bases and 1 base, with 18 bases remaining between them. CDR1 is SEHNR and CDR2 is FQNEAQ in the germline V gene (reference sequence). Written as DNA, the CDR3 is TGTGCCAGCAGCCCGCCTGGGGACCCCTTATCCTACGAGCAGTACTTC. Amino acids: CASSPPGDPLSYEQYF.

The V gene is TRBV27, the J gene TRBJ1-6; D is unclear. The V and J ends lost 4 bases and 0 bases respectively, with 16 bases between them. This CDR3 spans 18 amino acids. Germline V gene lookup returns CDR1 MNHEY and CDR2 SMNVEV (reference sequence). CDR3 in DNA: TGTGCCAGCAGTTACCTTAGATTTGAAAGCTCCTATAATTCACCCCTCCACTTT. Amino acids: CASSYLRFESSYNSPLHF.

Worth noting for this clone: Different DNA sequences within this sample yield the same CDR3. V is TRBV18 and J is TRBJ1-5; D ambiguous. Germline V gene data show CDR1 as KGHSH and CDR2 as LQKENI. V was trimmed by 3 bases and J by 2 bases, leaving 5 bases between them. The CDR3 runs to 13 residues. The CDR3 spells CASSPAGNQPQHF. The CDR3 DNA is TGTGCCAGCTCACCGGCAGGCAATCAGCCCCAGCATTTT. The full variable domain, completed using reference TRBV18 and TRBJ1-5, is NAGVMQNPRHLVRRRGQEARLRCSPMKGHSHVYWYRQLPEEGLKFMVYLQKENIIDESGMPKERFSAEFPKEGPSILRIQQVVRGDSAAYFCASSPAGNQPQHFGDGTRLSIL.

The V and J genes are TRBV18 and TRBJ2-1; 8 bases agree with TRBD2. The length of the CDR3 is 14 residues. The germline V gene has CDR1 KGHSH and CDR2 LQKENI. V shed 3 bases and J 7 bases; nucleotides not matched to a gene: 5. CDR3 region: CASSPRSGKNEQFF. CDR3 bases: TGTGCCAGCTCACCGCGTAGCGGGAAGAATGAGCAGTTCTTC.

The gene calls are TRBV27 and TRBJ1-1; D is possibly TRBD1 (5 bases). The CDR3 totals 17 residues. CDR1 is MNHEY and CDR2 is SMNVEV in the germline V gene (reference sequence). V was cut by 5 bases and J by 2 bases, with 21 bases left in between. CDR3 in DNA: TGTGCCAGCAGTCCGACGCCGCCGGGGGTCATAAACACTGAAGCTTTCTTT. Translating it yields CASSPTPPGVINTEAFF.

The chain carries TRBV12-5 and TRBJ1-1; tentative D call: TRBD1 (6 bases). Germline V gene lookup returns CDR1 LGHNT and CDR2 FRNRAP. CDR3 size: 14 residues. Trimming took off 2 bases at V and 0 bases at J, with 7 bases between the two ends. The CDR3 is CASGLTGMNTEAFF. CDR3 in DNA: TGTGCTAGTGGTTTGACAGGGATGAACACTGAAGCTTTCTTT.

The V gene is TRBV19, the J gene TRBJ2-7, with D unclear. Germline values: CDR1 LNHDA, CDR2 SQIVND (reference sequence). This CDR3 comprises 15 residues. V lost 1 base and J lost 3, with 13 bases in between. As DNA, the CDR3 is TGTGCCAGTAGTATAGCCCTGGGCATCCGCTACGAGCAGTACTTC. It is translated as CASSIALGIRYEQYF.

The chain couples TRBV29-1 to TRBJ2-5, with 8 bases fitting TRBD1. V lost 3 bases and J lost 5; bases outside the gene matches: 11. Germline V gene lookup returns CDR1 SQVTM and CDR2 ANQGSEA. This CDR3 comprises 15 residues. The CDR3 here is CSVDFLDRGKETQYF. The DNA of the CDR3 is TGCAGCGTTGATTTCTTAGACAGGGGAAAGGAGACCCAGTACTTC.

This rearrangement joins TRBV27 to TRBJ2-1; 7 nucleotides line up with TRBD2. CDR1 is MNHEY and CDR2 is SMNVEV in the germline V gene (reference sequence). Trimming took 0 bases from V and 3 from J; bases not matched to a gene: 11. The CDR3 length is 18 residues. The CDR3 nucleotides read TGTGCCAGCAGTTTATCAGTCGGGCTAGCGGCTAACTACAATGAGCAGTTCTTC. Translated, it gives CASSLSVGLAANYNEQFF.